This section outlines one T cell receptor beta chain sequence together with its context. Its antigen remains unknown. Here immunoSEQ multiplex PCR was the method, and the copy in TCRdb shows in-frame clones only, minus some. Seen here are about 350,000 clones, under 95% observed once, and the top ten hold under 4%. Germline assignment: CDR1 SGHTA and CDR2 FQGNSA. Losses at the gene ends were 0 bases for V and 4 bases for J; bases not matched to a gene: 7. The CDR3 totals 16 residues. The sample belongs to a study of Ad26.COV2.S vaccination and SARS-CoV-2 variants. General study findings and limits: Researchers cautioned that TCR breadth and depth analyses may have underestimated total T cell responses.

The clonotype comes from a human donor who had recovered from COVID-19. The chain carries TRBV7-2 and TRBJ2-7; 9 bases match TRBD2. The starting material was peripheral blood, obtained after recovery from COVID-19. The CDR3 region is CASSLAPSGGQYEQYF. The CDR3 DNA follows: TGTGCCAGCAGCTTAGCGCCCAGCGGGGGGCAGTACGAGCAGTACTTC.